This T cell receptor (beta chain) was documented in a study of T-cell memory formation after mild COVID-19. Study overall: Across donors, TCR clusters were largely donor specific.

Study-wide points: Some clones that responded were present in memory (sampled pre-infection), which suggests cross-reactive memory joined. Researchers could not confirm that second-wave clones peaking on day 37 targeted SARS-CoV-2.

MiXCR, applied by TCRdb to the 5' RACE reads, yields one record per CDR3 protein. The repertoire holds about 610,000 distinct CDR3 sequences, with 15% to 20% as singletons. CDR3 size: 16 residues. Germline lookup yields CDR1 SGHTA and CDR2 FQGNSA. Unmatched junction bases numbered 4, after V lost 0 bases and J lost 1 base. This clonotype appeared a few times. Its antigen is still unknown. The chain joins TRBV7-2 to TRBJ2-3, with 7 bases aligning to TRBD2. The TCR sequence derives from an adult woman who had mild COVID-19 (a few samples of this study predate the infection). Cell type and time point are not known. The sequenced material came from PBMCs or a T cell subset sorted from them (not recorded which). CDR3 nucleotides: TGTGCCAGCAGCTTAGCGAGTCTAGCGGGCACAGATACGCAGTATTTT. Its translation: CASSLASLAGTDTQYF.